Sequencing of this T cell receptor (beta chain) was carried out in a study of T cell changes during pregnancy in multiple sclerosis. Using immunoSEQ multiplex PCR, the repertoire was profiled, and TCRdb retains in-frame clones only, with some absent. Among some 59,000 clones listed, roughly 88% were seen once. Here the sequenced sample was peripheral blood, taken in the third trimester of pregnancy. The source is a female donor in good health, enrolled as a control in a pregnancy study.

The CDR3 loop is CASSATLNTEAFF. CDR3 in DNA: TGTGCCAGCAGCGCCACACTGAACACTGAAGCTTTCTTT. The chain joins TRBV13 to TRBJ1-1; D unresolved. The CDR3 spans 13 residues. Germline V CDR1 and CDR2: PRHDT, FYEKMQ (reference sequence). The ends were cut back, 5 bases at V and 0 bases at J, with 7 bases in the middle.